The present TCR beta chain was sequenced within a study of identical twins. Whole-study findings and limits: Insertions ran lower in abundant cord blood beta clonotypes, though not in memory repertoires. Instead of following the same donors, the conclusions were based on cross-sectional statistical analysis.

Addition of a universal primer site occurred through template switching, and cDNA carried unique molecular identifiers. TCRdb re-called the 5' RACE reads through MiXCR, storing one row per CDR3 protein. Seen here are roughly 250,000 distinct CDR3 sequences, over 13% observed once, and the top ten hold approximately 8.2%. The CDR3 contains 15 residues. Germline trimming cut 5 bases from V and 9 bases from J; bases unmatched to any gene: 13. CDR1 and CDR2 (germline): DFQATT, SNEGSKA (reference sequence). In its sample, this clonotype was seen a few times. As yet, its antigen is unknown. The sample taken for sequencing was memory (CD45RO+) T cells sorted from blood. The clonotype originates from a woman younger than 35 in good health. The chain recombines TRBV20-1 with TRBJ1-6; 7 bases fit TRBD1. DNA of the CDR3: TGCAGTGCTCCCGGATTGACAGGGACGGGTTCACCCCTCCACTTT. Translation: CSAPGLTGTGSPLHF.